This paragraph reports one TCR beta chain. The data are from a study of blood T cell repertoires in COVID-19. Study context: Sites in the United States, Italy and Spain provided acute and convalescent COVID-19 samples. The analysed material was cDNA or gDNA that came from T cells, B-cell-depleted T cells, or PBMCs.

The CDR3 contains 14 residues. The germline gives CDR1 KGHSH, CDR2 LQKENI. V gave up 6 bases and J gave up 2 bases; unmatched junction bases: 3. Source study methods: Researchers report that nucleated cell counts were estimated from reference gene primer amplification. Here immunoSEQ multiplex PCR was the method, and the copy in TCRdb shows in-frame clones only, minus some. V and J calls and clone size come straight from that table; D and trimming were deduced from the DNA. The sample records some 89,000 clones, 90% being singletons. What was sequenced was peripheral blood. The clonotype comes from a man between 60 and 75 years old with acute or convalescent COVID-19. This chain joins TRBV18 and TRBJ1-2; 10 bases are a match to TRBD1. The CDR3 bases are TGTGCCAGCTCCGACAGGGGGCAAAACTATGGCTACACCTTC. Protein sequence: CASSDRGQNYGYTF.